Each of the 30 T cell receptor beta chains below was sequenced from the same sample in a study of blood T cell repertoires in COVID-19. Generated by immunoSEQ multiplex PCR, the TCRdb table keeps only in-frame clones and is missing some. The repertoire holds roughly 150,000 clones, with over 75% as singletons. Sequencing input: peripheral blood. These receptor sequences come from a man over 45 with acute or convalescent COVID-19.

This rearrangement joins TRBV7-2 to TRBJ2-4; the match to TRBD2 covers 7 bases. Germline CDR1 SGHTA, CDR2 FQGNSA. V lost 0 bases to trimming and J lost 9 bases; unmatched junction nucleotides: 2. The CDR3 loop spans 13 amino acids. The DNA for the CDR3 is TGTGCCAGCAGCTTAGCGAGGGAGGGCATTCAGTACTTC. The encoded protein is CASSLAREGIQYF.

The chain is built from TRBV5-6 and TRBJ1-5; 7 bases align to TRBD1. The CDR3 has 13 residues. V shed 4 bases and J 7 bases; nucleotides not matched to a gene: 5. Germline assignment: CDR1 SGHDT and CDR2 YYEEEE. The CDR3 sequence is CASSETGAQPQHF. CDR3 nucleotides: TGTGCCAGCAGCGAAACAGGGGCCCAGCCCCAGCATTTT.

The chain links TRBV7-3 to TRBJ2-2; D gene unclear. V lost 5 bases and J 7 bases, leaving 20 bases between the germline ends. Germline values: CDR1 SGHTA, CDR2 FQGTGA. The CDR3 runs 16 residues. In DNA, the CDR3 is TGTGCCAGCAGCCCGAAGACTTTGTTTCTGGGCGGGGAGCTGTTTTTT. Translating gives CASSPKTLFLGGELFF.

For this clone: The sample carries other DNA sequences with the same CDR3. This chain joins TRBV10-3 and TRBJ2-2, with TRBD2 matching over 8 bases. The V gene's germline CDR1 is ENHRY and CDR2 SYGVKD. The CDR3 is 18 residues long. Trimming at V came to 6 bases and at J to 0 bases, leaving 12 bases not matched to a gene. CDR3 region: CAISETERGPSNTGELFF. Written as DNA, the CDR3 is TGTGCCATCAGCGAGACAGAGCGGGGGCCGTCGAACACCGGGGAGCTGTTTTTT.

A single count supports this clone. This chain uses TRBV5-1 with TRBJ2-3; 9 positions match TRBD1. Germline-derived CDR1 and CDR2 are SGHRS and YFSETQ. The CDR3 loop spans 15 amino acids. With 3 bases clipped from V and 3 bases from J, the junction kept 5 bases outside the gene matches. The DNA for the CDR3 is TGCGCCAGCAGCTCGACCGGGACAGGGACAGATACGCAGTATTTT. It codes for CASSSTGTGTDTQYF.

The chain uses TRBV7-2 and TRBJ1-2; weak D call: TRBD1 (6 bases). With 5 bases removed from V and 4 bases from J, the gap between germline ends came to 14 bases. The germline CDR1 and CDR2 sequences are SGHTA and FQGNSA. CDR3 size: 14 residues. This CDR3 reads CASSDTVGGYGYTF. CDR3 nucleotide sequence: TGTGCCAGCAGCGATACGGTAGGGGGCTATGGCTACACCTTC.

V gene TRBV28 combines with J gene TRBJ1-6, with TRBD1 identical over 8 bases. Germline values: CDR1 MDHEN, CDR2 SYDVKM. The CDR3 length is 15 residues. Losses at the gene ends were 7 bases for V and 8 bases for J; bases not matched to a gene: 10. The CDR3 DNA sequence: TGTGCCAGCATCGGGACAGGCGGAGGTTATTCACCCCTCCACTTT. This translates into CASIGTGGGYSPLHF.

The chain is built from TRBV28 and TRBJ2-7, with 10 bases fitting TRBD2. The CDR3 is made up of 18 amino acids. V gave up 5 bases and J gave up 3 bases; unmatched junction bases: 16. Looked up from germline, CDR1 is MDHEN and CDR2 is SYDVKM. The CDR3 loop is CASSITVGTSDKRYEQYF. The CDR3 region has the DNA TGTGCCAGCAGTATAACCGTCGGGACTAGCGACAAACGCTACGAGCAGTACTTC.

A single count supports this clone. The V gene is TRBV9, the J gene TRBJ1-2; maybe TRBD1 (6 bases). Per germline, CDR1 SGDLS and CDR2 YYNGEE. The CDR3 contains 13 residues. The germline V and J ends were trimmed by 0 bases and 3 bases, with 6 bases remaining between them. The CDR3 spells CASSVAGDYGYTF. CDR3 DNA sequence: TGTGCCAGCAGCGTAGCAGGGGACTATGGCTACACCTTC.

The chain employs TRBV29-1 and TRBJ2-2; a weak D match, TRBD2 (5 bases). Trimming removed 5 bases at V and 1 base at J, with 8 bases between. The CDR3 spans 13 residues. Germline V gene data show CDR1 as SQVTM and CDR2 as ANQGSEA. CDR3 coding DNA: TGCAGCGTTCCTAGCCGGAACACCGGGGAGCTGTTTTTT. Translation gives CSVPSRNTGELFF.

This clone has just a few counts. This sequence joins TRBV6-6 and TRBJ1-1; 9 bases are shared with TRBD1. The CDR3 sequence is 15 residues long. Germline values: CDR1 MNHNY, CDR2 SVGAGI (reference sequence). J gave up 1 base and V 7 bases, and 7 bases lay outside the gene matches. DNA of the CDR3: TGTGCCAGCAAAACCTACAGGGGGCGGAACACTGAAGCTTTCTTT. Protein product: CASKTYRGRNTEAFF.

The genes are TRBV6-6 and TRBJ2-4; D may be TRBD1 (6 bases). CDR3 length: 15 residues. V was clipped by 6 bases and J by 6 bases, with 18 bases between them. The germline CDR1 and CDR2 sequences are MNHNY and SVGAGI (reference sequence). Here the CDR3 DNA reads TGTGCCAGCAGCAACGGACGGACAGTAGGAAACATTCAGTACTTC. This translates into CASSNGRTVGNIQYF.

The V call is TRBV28, the J call TRBJ1-4, with a weak D call TRBD1 (6 bases). Germline V gene data show CDR1 as MDHEN and CDR2 as SYDVKM. The CDR3 sequence is 15 residues long. V was clipped by 5 bases and J by 12 bases, with 22 bases between them. CDR3 DNA sequence: TGTGCCAGCAGTCCTAATCGGGGCCGGTCAGGGGAACTGTTTTTT. It is translated as CASSPNRGRSGELFF.

The V call is TRBV7-3, the J call TRBJ1-1, with a weak D call TRBD1 (6 bases). The V end lost 3 bases, the J end lost 2 bases, and 10 bases lay between the germline ends. The germline V gene has CDR1 SGHTA and CDR2 FQGTGA. This CDR3 has 14 residues. This CDR3 reads CASSLGHSNTEAFF. The DNA of the CDR3 is TGTGCCAGCAGCTTGGGACACTCAAACACTGAAGCTTTCTTT.

The chain carries TRBV7-2 and TRBJ2-1; D possibly corresponds to TRBD2 (7 bases). There are 15 residues in the CDR3. V lost 1 base to trimming and J lost 6 bases, with 13 bases between them. The germline V gene encodes CDR1 SGHTA and CDR2 FQGNSA. Here the CDR3 reads CASSLGGGRINEQFF. Here the CDR3 DNA reads TGTGCCAGCAGCTTAGGGGGGGGGCGCATCAATGAGCAGTTCTTC.

This chain links TRBV24-1 with TRBJ1-2, with D possibly matching TRBD1 (6 bases). Germline assignment: CDR1 KGHDR and CDR2 SFDVKD. The CDR3 totals 13 residues. Trimming stripped 7 bases from V and 3 bases from J, with 11 bases between. CDR3 residues: CATSRGSDYGYTF. The CDR3 coding sequence is TGTGCCACCAGCAGGGGTTCAGACTATGGCTACACCTTC.

The chain employs TRBV25-1 and TRBJ1-5, with D maybe TRBD1 (5 bases). Germline V gene lookup returns CDR1 MGHDK and CDR2 SYGVNS. Trimming shortened V by 4 bases and J by 7 bases, and 26 bases separated the two germline ends. The CDR3 loop spans 18 amino acids. The CDR3 DNA follows: TGTGCCAGCAGTGGATCGCCCACAGACAGATCGGTCAACCAGCCCCAGCATTTT. Amino acids: CASSGSPTDRSVNQPQHF.

The gene calls are TRBV14 and TRBJ2-7, with 7 bases lining up with TRBD1. The ends lost 0 bases at V and 6 bases at J; junction bases unmatched: 8. Per the germline V gene, CDR1 is SGHDN and CDR2 is FVKESK. CDR3 size: 15 residues. The CDR3 nucleotides are TGTGCCAGCAGCCAAGATTTAGGGGGCTATAGCGAGCAGTACTTC. This codes for CASSQDLGGYSEQYF.

The chain has TRBV24-1 and TRBJ2-5; 8 nucleotides agree with TRBD1. The CDR3 spans 15 residues. V lost 2 bases and J lost 2; bases outside the gene matches: 3. Germline lookup yields CDR1 KGHDR and CDR2 SFDVKD. The CDR3 region has the DNA TGTGCCACCAGTGATTCCGGACAGGGACAAGAGACCCAGTACTTC. It yields the protein CATSDSGQGQETQYF.

This clone has just a few counts. The DNA for the CDR3 is TGTGCCAGCAGTGAACTCAGGGGAAACACTGAAGCTTTCTTT. It specifies CASSELRGNTEAFF. This chain uses TRBV6-1 with TRBJ1-1; a possible D gene is TRBD1 (6 bases). Looked up from germline, CDR1 is MNHNS and CDR2 is SASEGT. V was trimmed by 2 bases and J by 2 bases, leaving 9 bases between them. CDR3 length: 14 amino acids.

The gene calls are TRBV4-1 and TRBJ1-6, with 8 bases identical to TRBD1. CDR1 MGHRA and CDR2 YSYEKL come from the germline V gene. The CDR3 loop spans 18 amino acids. The trim removed 0 bases at V and 5 bases at J, leaving 9 bases unmatched. In DNA form, the CDR3 reads TGCGCCAGCAGCCAAGACGATTGGACAGGGCTAGATAATTCACCCCTCCACTTT. Protein sequence: CASSQDDWTGLDNSPLHF.

This chain links TRBV9 with TRBJ2-3; the match to TRBD2 covers 9 bases. Germline V lookup: CDR1 SGDLS, CDR2 YYNGEE. This CDR3 is built from 15 residues. J lost 3 bases, V lost 5 bases, and 7 bases had no gene match. CDR3 in DNA: TGTGCCAGCAGTCAACTAGCGGGCAATACAGATACGCAGTATTTT. Translated: CASSQLAGNTDTQYF.

The rearrangement links TRBV19 to TRBJ2-1; possible D gene TRBD2, 6 bases. The germline V gene has CDR1 LNHDA and CDR2 SQIVND (reference sequence). The CDR3 consists of 14 residues. The V gene lost 10 bases and the J gene lost 2 bases, with 15 bases spanning the gap. The CDR3: CATGVVAAYNEQFF. The DNA of the CDR3 is TGTGCCACGGGGGTCGTAGCGGCCTACAATGAGCAGTTCTTC.

The chain links TRBV5-1 to TRBJ2-5, with 11 bases lining up with TRBD1. Germline assignment: CDR1 SGHRS and CDR2 YFSETQ. This CDR3 is 14 amino acids long. J gave up 5 bases and V 4 bases, and 4 bases lay outside the gene matches. The DNA of the CDR3 is TGCGCCAGCAGCAGGACAGGGGGCGGGGAGACCCAGTACTTC. Its protein product is CASSRTGGGETQYF.

The V call is TRBV5-6, the J call TRBJ2-3, with D perhaps matching TRBD2 (5 bases). Germline V CDR1 and CDR2: SGHDT, YYEEEE. V dropped 4 bases and J dropped 7 bases, with 10 bases sitting between them. There are 12 residues in the CDR3. DNA for the CDR3: TGTGCCAGCAGCCCCTCGGGGAATACGCAGTATTTT. Its protein is CASSPSGNTQYF.

This chain joins TRBV5-1 and TRBJ2-1, with a weak D call TRBD1 (6 bases). The V end was cut by 0 bases, the J end by 9 bases, with 13 bases between. The CDR3 is 14 residues long. Germline V lookup: CDR1 SGHRS, CDR2 YFSETQ. The chain's CDR3 is CASSLVGRGTEQFF. CDR3 in DNA: TGCGCCAGCAGCTTGGTGGGCAGGGGTACTGAGCAGTTCTTC.

V usage is TRBV19 and J usage is TRBJ2-7; 10 bases align to TRBD2. V lost 3 bases, J lost 5 bases, and 4 bases stayed unmatched. CDR1 is LNHDA, CDR2 SQIVND, per germline (reference sequence). This CDR3 is built from 14 residues. The DNA of the CDR3 is TGTGCCAGTAGTATGAGGACTAGCGGCGACGAGCAGTACTTC. Translating gives CASSMRTSGDEQYF.

V gene TRBV6-5 combines with J gene TRBJ2-2; maybe TRBD1 (6 bases). The germline gives CDR1 MNHEY, CDR2 SVGAGI. The length of the CDR3 is 15 residues. V lost 6 bases and J 0 bases, leaving 11 bases between the germline ends. The CDR3 nucleotides read TGTGCCAGCAGATTCCGGGACACGAACACCGGGGAGCTGTTTTTT. Translating gives CASRFRDTNTGELFF.

The chain carries TRBV11-2 and TRBJ2-7; 7 bases match TRBD2. Trimming took 2 bases from V and 3 from J; bases not matched to a gene: 16. CDR1 SGHAT and CDR2 FQNNGV come from the germline V gene. This CDR3 comprises 18 residues. The CDR3 nucleotides are TGTGCCAGCAGCTTAAGTGGTGGAGCGGGGAGAGGGGTCTACGAGCAGTACTTC. It codes for CASSLSGGAGRGVYEQYF.

This clone was seen only a few times. This rearrangement joins TRBV24-1 to TRBJ2-7; D perhaps matches TRBD1 (7 bases). The CDR3 sequence is 15 residues long. The ends were cut back, 1 base at V and 4 bases at J, with 13 bases in the middle. The germline CDR1 and CDR2 sequences are KGHDR and SFDVKD. CDR3 amino acids: CATSDFVQGRYEQYF. The CDR3 nucleotides read TGTGCCACCAGTGATTTCGTACAGGGGAGGTACGAGCAGTACTTC.